Included here is one T cell receptor (beta chain) sequence, with context. The sample contains more than one DNA sequence encoding this CDR3. CDR3 length equals 11 residues. V lost 1 base and J 9 bases, leaving 6 bases between the germline ends. Germline CDR1 reads SGHDN; CDR2 reads FVKESK. These data come from a study of shared clonotypes between healthy human individuals. Clones were read by immunoSEQ multiplex PCR, and TCRdb kept only the in-frame ones, dropping some. In the table there are about 2.4 million clones, roughly 93% of which are singletons. The sample taken for sequencing was naive CD4+ T cells from PBMCs. Specified subset: CD45RA+ positively selected. The receptor's source is a man aged 18 to 30 in good health. Some clones in this sample may be carry-over from other donors' samples. This chain joins TRBV14 and TRBJ2-5; either TRBD1 or TRBD2 may supply D (5 bases each). In DNA, the CDR3 is TGTGCCAGCAGCCAAGGGGGACCCCAGTACTTC. As protein: CASSQGGPQYF.